This T cell receptor beta chain is drawn from a study of T cell repertoires in cytomegalovirus infection. Study-level background: Public signatures in TCR beta pointed to CMV infection and matching HLA type. Broader study findings: Ex vivo responses were dominated by HLA-C-restricted CMV-specific TCR beta clonotypes. Frequencies of public TCR beta families were cumulated, and this identified carriers of CMV plus the relevant HLA.

Trimming pared 11 bases from V and 6 bases from J, leaving 19 bases between. This CDR3 spans 13 amino acids. CDR1 and CDR2 from the germline V gene are MNHNS and SASEGT. TCRdb itself ran the reads through MiXCR, one entry per CDR3 protein. The sample consists of about 740,000 distinct CDR3 sequences, around 30% of them appearing once. Turning to this clonotype: Its specificity is not known.

The receptor's source is a human donor in good health (CMV status not recorded). Some clones in this sample may be carry-over from other donors' samples. The chain links TRBV6-1 to TRBJ1-1; D ambiguous. The starting material was cultured PBMCs, obtained from culture after CMV antigen stimulation. This CDR3 reads CAGPRRRLAEAFF. CDR3 nucleotide sequence: TGTGCCGGCCCTCGCCGGAGGTTGGCTGAAGCTTTCTTT.